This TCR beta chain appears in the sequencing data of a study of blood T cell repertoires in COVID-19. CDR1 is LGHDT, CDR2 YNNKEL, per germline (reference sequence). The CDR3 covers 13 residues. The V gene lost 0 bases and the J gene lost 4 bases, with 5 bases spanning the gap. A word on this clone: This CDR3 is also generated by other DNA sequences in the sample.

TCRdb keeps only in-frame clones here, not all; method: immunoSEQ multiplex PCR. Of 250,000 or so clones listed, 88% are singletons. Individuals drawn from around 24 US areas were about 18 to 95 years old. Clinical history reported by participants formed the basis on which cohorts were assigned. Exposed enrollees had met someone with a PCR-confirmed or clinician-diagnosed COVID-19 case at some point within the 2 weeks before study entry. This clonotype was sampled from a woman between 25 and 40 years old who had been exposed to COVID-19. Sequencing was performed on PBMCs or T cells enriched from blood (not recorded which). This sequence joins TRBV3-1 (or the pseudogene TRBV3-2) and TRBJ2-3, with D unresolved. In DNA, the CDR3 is TGTGCCAGCAGCCAAGATCTCCCAGATACGCAGTATTTT. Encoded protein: CASSQDLPDTQYF.